This section outlines one TCR beta chain sequence together with its context. These data are taken from a study of blood T cell repertoires in COVID-19. Only in-frame clones appear in the TCRdb table, and some are missing; sequencing was by immunoSEQ multiplex PCR. The profile shows about 260,000 clones, more than 75% of them singletons. The CDR3 length is 14 residues. Germline CDR1 reads LNHDA; CDR2 reads SQIVND (reference sequence). Trimming cost V 6 bases and J 3 bases; bases outside gene matches: 5. This receptor was identified in a woman between 40 and 50 years old who had recovered from COVID-19. V is TRBV19 and J is TRBJ1-2, with 9 bases aligning to TRBD1. Material: peripheral blood. This CDR3 reads CASSRQGGDYGYTF. The CDR3 DNA reads TGTGCCAGTAGCAGACAGGGGGGGGACTATGGCTACACCTTC.